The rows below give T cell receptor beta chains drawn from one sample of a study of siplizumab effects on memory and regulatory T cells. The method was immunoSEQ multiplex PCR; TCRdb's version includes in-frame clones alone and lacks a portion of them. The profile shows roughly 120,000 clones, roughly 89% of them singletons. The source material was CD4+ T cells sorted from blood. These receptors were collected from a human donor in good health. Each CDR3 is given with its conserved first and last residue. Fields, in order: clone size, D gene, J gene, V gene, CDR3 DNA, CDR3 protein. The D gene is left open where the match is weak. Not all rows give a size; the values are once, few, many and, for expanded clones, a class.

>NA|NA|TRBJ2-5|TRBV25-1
TGTGCCAGCAGGGGTCAGGTCGTGGAGACCCAGTACTTC
CASRGQVVETQYF
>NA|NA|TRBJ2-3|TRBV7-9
TGTGCCAGCAGAGGAGATACGCAGTATTTT
CASRGDTQYF
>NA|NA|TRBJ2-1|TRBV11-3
TGTGCCAGCAGCTTAGGATGGGACAACTTCAATGAGCAGTTCTTC
CASSLGWDNFNEQFF
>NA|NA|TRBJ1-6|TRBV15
TGTGCCACCAGCAGAGATGCCCAGGATAATTCACCCCTCCACTTT
CATSRDAQDNSPLHF
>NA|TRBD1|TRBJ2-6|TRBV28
TGTGCCAGCAGCACGGGACAGCTCTCTGGGGCCAACGTCCTGACTTTC
CASSTGQLSGANVLTF
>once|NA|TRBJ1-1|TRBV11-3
TGTGCCAGCAGCTTAGCGGCGGTGGGGACTGAAGCTTTCTTT
CASSLAAVGTEAFF
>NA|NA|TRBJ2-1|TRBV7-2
TGTGCCAGCAGCTCACACCCCCTCAATGAGCAGTTCTTC
CASSSHPLNEQFF
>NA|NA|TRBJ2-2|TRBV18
TGTGCCAGCTCACCACGGTCAAGGAGGGGCACCGGGGAGCTGTTTTTT
CASSPRSRRGTGELFF
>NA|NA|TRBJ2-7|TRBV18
TGTGCCAGCTCAAATCAGGGCTCCGAGCAGTACTTC
CASSNQGSEQYF
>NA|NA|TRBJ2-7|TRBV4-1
TGCGCCAGCAGCCAAAATCTGAACTTAATCGGAGGATACGAGCAGTACTTC
CASSQNLNLIGGYEQYF
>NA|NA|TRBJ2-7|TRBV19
TGTGCCAGTAGTATAAGTCCCAGGGTGGGCTACGAGCAGTACTTC
CASSISPRVGYEQYF
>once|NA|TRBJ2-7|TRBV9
TGCGCCAGCAGCGTAGGAAGCGGAAGCTCCTACGAGCAGTACTTC
CASSVGSGSSYEQYF
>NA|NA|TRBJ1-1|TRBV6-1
TGTGCCAGCAGTGAAGAATTTACTTTGCAGGGAAGAAGGAACACTGAAGCTTTCTTT
CASSEEFTLQGRRNTEAFF
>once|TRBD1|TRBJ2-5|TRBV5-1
TGCGCCAGCAGCTGGCAACAGGGGGGACAAGAGACCCAGTACTTC
CASSWQQGGQETQYF
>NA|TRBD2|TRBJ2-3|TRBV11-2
TGTGCCAGCAGCCTTACTAGCGGGTACCTCACAGATACGCAGTATTTT
CASSLTSGYLTDTQYF
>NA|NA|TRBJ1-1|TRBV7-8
TGTGCCAGCAGCTTCCCGAACACTGAAGCTTTCTTT
CASSFPNTEAFF
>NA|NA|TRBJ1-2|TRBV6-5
TGTGCCAGCAGTTACTCGGGACAACGCGGCTACACCTTC
CASSYSGQRGYTF
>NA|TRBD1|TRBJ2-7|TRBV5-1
TGCGCCAGCAGCTTGACAGGGGAGCCATACGAGCAGTACTTC
CASSLTGEPYEQYF
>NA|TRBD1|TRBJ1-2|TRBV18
TGTGCCAGCTCACCGTCAGCCTCCGGGACAGCTCCCTCTAACTATGGCTACACCTTC
CASSPSASGTAPSNYGYTF
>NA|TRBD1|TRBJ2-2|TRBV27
TGTGCCAGCAGCCGCGGGACAGGGGGGAACACCGGGGAGCTGTTTTTT
CASSRGTGGNTGELFF
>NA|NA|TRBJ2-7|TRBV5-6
TGTGCCAGCAGCCGAGATACAGGTTTATACGAGCAGTACTTC
CASSRDTGLYEQYF
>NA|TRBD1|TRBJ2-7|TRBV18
TGTGCCAGCTGGGGGACAGGATCTTACGAGCAGTACTTC
CASWGTGSYEQYF
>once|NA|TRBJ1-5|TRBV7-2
TGTGCCAGCAGCTTCGACAGCTTCAATCAGCCCCAGCATTTT
CASSFDSFNQPQHF
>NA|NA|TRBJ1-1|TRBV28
TGTGCCAGCAGTGCACGTGAAGCTTTCTTT
CASSAREAFF